This T cell receptor beta chain was documented in a study of T cells in Graves' hyperthyroidism and ophthalmopathy. Authors of the study amplified TCR beta CDR3 regions from RNA transcripts. With the HTBI primer set, the TCR CDR3 went through a first round of RT-PCR. TCRdb analysed the multiplex PCR reads with MiXCR anew, one entry per CDR3 protein. The sample shows some 700,000 distinct CDR3 sequences, approximately 15% of them seen only once. The sample holds many counts of this clonotype. PBMCs came from 9 to 10 ml fresh peripheral blood. The V segment lost 3 bases and the J segment 8 bases; nucleotides outside the gene matches: 13. Per germline, CDR1 MDHEN and CDR2 SYDVKM. This CDR3 is built from 16 residues.

The receptor comes from a man aged 50 or older with Graves' hyperthyroidism. The sequencing input was blood. The V call is TRBV28, the J call TRBJ1-2; TRBD1 agrees at 9 bases. CDR3 residues: CASSLELRDRVKGYTF. The DNA of the CDR3 is TGTGCCAGCAGTTTGGAACTCCGGGACAGGGTTAAGGGCTACACCTTC.